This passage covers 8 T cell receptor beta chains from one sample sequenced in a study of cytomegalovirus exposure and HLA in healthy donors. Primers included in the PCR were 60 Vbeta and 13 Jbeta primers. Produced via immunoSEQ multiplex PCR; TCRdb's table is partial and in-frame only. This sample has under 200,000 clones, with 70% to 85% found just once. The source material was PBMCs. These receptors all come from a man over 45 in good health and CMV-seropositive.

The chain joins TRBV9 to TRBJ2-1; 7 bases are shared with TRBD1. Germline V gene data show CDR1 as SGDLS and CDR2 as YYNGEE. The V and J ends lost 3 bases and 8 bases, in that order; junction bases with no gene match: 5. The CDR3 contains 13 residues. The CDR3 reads CASSGPTGDEQFF. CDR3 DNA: TGTGCCAGCAGCGGACCAACAGGGGATGAGCAGTTCTTC.

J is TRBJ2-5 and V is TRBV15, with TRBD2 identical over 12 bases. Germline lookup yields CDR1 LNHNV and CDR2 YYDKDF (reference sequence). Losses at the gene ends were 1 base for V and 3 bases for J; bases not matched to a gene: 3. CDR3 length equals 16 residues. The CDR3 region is CATSRGLAGAEETQYF. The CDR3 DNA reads TGTGCCACCAGCAGAGGACTAGCGGGGGCCGAAGAGACCCAGTACTTC. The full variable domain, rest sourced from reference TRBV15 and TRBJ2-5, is DAMVIQNPRYQVTQFGKPVTLSCSQTLNHNVMYWYQQKSSQAPKLLFHYYDKDFNNEADTPDNFQSRRPNTSFCFLDIRSPGLGDTAMYLCATSRGLAGAEETQYFGPGTRLLVL.

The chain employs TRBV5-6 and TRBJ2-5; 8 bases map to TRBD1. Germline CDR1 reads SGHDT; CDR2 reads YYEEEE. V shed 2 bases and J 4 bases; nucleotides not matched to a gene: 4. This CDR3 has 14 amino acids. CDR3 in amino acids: CASSFAGGRETQYF. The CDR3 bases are TGTGCCAGCAGCTTCGCAGGGGGCAGAGAGACCCAGTACTTC.

CDR3 sequence (DNA): TGTGCCAGCAGCCCACAGGGGGGAGGAGGAGCTTTCTTT. Protein product: CASSPQGGGGAFF. This chain joins TRBV5-6 and TRBJ1-1; TRBD1 aligns across 8 bases. The germline V gene has CDR1 SGHDT and CDR2 YYEEEE. Losses at the gene ends were 4 bases for V and 10 bases for J; bases not matched to a gene: 9. The CDR3 consists of 13 residues.

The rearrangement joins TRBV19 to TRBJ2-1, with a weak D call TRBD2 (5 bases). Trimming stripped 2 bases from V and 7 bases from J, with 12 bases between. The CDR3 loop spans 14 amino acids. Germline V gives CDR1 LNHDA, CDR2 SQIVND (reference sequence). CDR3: CASSIFRGSNEQFF. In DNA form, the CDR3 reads TGTGCCAGTAGTATATTTCGGGGAAGTAATGAGCAGTTCTTC.

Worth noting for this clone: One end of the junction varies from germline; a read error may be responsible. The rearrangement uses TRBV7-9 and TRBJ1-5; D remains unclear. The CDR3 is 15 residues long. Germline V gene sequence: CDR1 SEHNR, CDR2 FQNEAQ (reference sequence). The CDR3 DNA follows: TGTTCCAGCAGTACCAGCGGGTTAGTGAATCAGCCCCAGCATTTT. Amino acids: CSSSTSGLVNQPQHF.

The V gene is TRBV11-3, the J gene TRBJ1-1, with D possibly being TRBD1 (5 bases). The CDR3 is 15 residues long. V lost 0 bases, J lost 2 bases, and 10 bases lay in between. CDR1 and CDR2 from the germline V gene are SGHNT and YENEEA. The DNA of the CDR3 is TGTGCCAGCAGCTTAGATCTTGGGGCTAACACTGAAGCTTTCTTT. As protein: CASSLDLGANTEAFF.

The CDR3 sequence: CATSPGVTYEQYF. Here the CDR3 DNA reads TGTGCCACCAGTCCGGGGGTAACCTACGAGCAGTACTTC. The chain is built from TRBV15 and TRBJ2-7, with D possibly being TRBD2 (6 bases). Germline CDR1 reads LNHNV; CDR2 reads YYDKDF (reference sequence). The CDR3 has 13 amino acids. The V gene lost 6 bases and the J gene lost 2 bases, with 11 bases spanning the gap.